This passage covers 3 T cell receptor beta chains from one sample sequenced in a study of cytomegalovirus exposure and HLA in healthy donors (dated by TCRdb to 2016 to 2017). Preparation of the library involved the immunoSEQ multiplex PCR assay. The multiplex PCR relied on a mix of 60 forward primers for TCR Vbeta segments and 13 reverse primers for TCR Jbeta segments. As stored in TCRdb, this immuneACCESS dataset retains in-frame rearrangements with V and J assigned. A fraction of the clones does not appear; measured against another copy, unresolved V genes explain less than half of the discrepancy, and the remainder lacks a known reason. The sample table lists 150,000 or so clones, roughly four fifths of them with a count of one. In total, the top ten clones hold 7.3% of the sample. The sample was PBMCs. These receptors were taken from a male donor in good health and CMV-seronegative.

The genes are TRBV30 and TRBJ1-1, with unresolved D. The CDR3 is 11 residues long. Germline values: CDR1 GTSNPN, CDR2 SVGIG (reference sequence). The ends were cut back, 1 base at V and 6 bases at J, with 6 bases in the middle. CDR3 amino acids: CAWSGRSEAFF. The DNA of the CDR3 is TGTGCCTGGAGTGGGCGGTCTGAAGCTTTCTTT.

The chain uses TRBV2 and TRBJ2-5, with 10 bases aligning to TRBD1. The CDR3 is made up of 15 amino acids. With V trimmed by 1 base and J by 3 bases, 2 bases remained unmatched. Germline V CDR1 and CDR2: SNHLY, FYNNEI. CDR3 coding DNA: TGTGCCAGCAGTGAAGGACAGGGGGCAGAAGAGACCCAGTACTTC. Its protein product is CASSEGQGAEETQYF.

V gene TRBV28 combines with J gene TRBJ1-1; no firm D call. The CDR3 totals 13 residues. Germline V CDR1 and CDR2: MDHEN, SYDVKM. V lost 6 bases, J lost 0 bases, and 8 bases lay in between. In DNA, the CDR3 is TGTGCCAGCAGGCTGAGTTTGAACACTGAAGCTTTCTTT. Amino acids: CASRLSLNTEAFF. Full variable domain (missing parts from reference TRBV28 and TRBJ1-1): DVKVTQSSRYLVKRTGEKVFLECVQDMDHENMFWYRQDPGLGLRLIYFSYDVKMKEKGDIPEGYSVSREKKERFSLILESASTNQTSMYLCASRLSLNTEAFFGQGTRLTVV.